The 7 T cell receptor beta chains in this list originate from one sample, sequenced in a study of blood T cells in healthy people across ages (dated by TCRdb to between 2014 and 2017). The method behind the library was 5' RACE. Instrument on record: Illumina HiSeq 2500. A second roughly 6 to 11 cycle PCR used a sample-barcoded 5' primer and a J-beta primer mix. The public reads were quality trimmed at Q25 with fastp and then assembled into clones with MiXCR by TCRdb, keeping productive beta chains. CDR3 protein duplicates are merged, each entry listing the most common genes and DNA. In all, the sample holds 600,000 or so distinct CDR3 sequences, and around 21% of those were seen once. Clones ranked in the top ten supply roughly 3.9% of the sample. Sequencing was performed on blood. The source is a man between 65 and 80 years old in good health.

V gene TRBV4-2 combines with J gene TRBJ2-3; D may correspond to TRBD1 or TRBD2 (6 bases each). The germline V gene encodes CDR1 LGHNA and CDR2 YNFKEQ. With 4 bases removed from V and 2 bases from J, the gap between germline ends came to 16 bases. The length of the CDR3 is 16 residues. As DNA, the CDR3 is TGTGCCAGCAGCCCACTCCTACGGGGGCCCACAGATACGCAGTATTTT. Translating it yields CASSPLLRGPTDTQYF.

This clonotype came up a few times. The chain has TRBV20-1 and TRBJ2-4; tentatively, D is TRBD1 (6 bases). CDR1 is DFQATT, CDR2 SNEGSKA, per germline (reference sequence). Trimming removed 6 bases at V and 7 bases at J, with 19 bases between. This CDR3 spans 14 amino acids. For the CDR3, the DNA is TGCAGTGCACCACAGGGTACCCTTGGGAACATTCAGTACTTC. It specifies CSAPQGTLGNIQYF.

There are a few counts of this clonotype. V usage is TRBV20-1 and J usage is TRBJ2-7; TRBD2 matches at 11 bases. Germline CDR1 and CDR2: DFQATT and SNEGSKA (reference sequence). The V gene end was trimmed by 4 bases and the J gene end by 6 bases; junction bases not matched to a gene: 11. The CDR3 runs to 15 residues. The CDR3 DNA sequence: TGCAGTGCTACGACGACTAGCGGGACAGGACGCGAGCAGTACTTC. It encodes CSATTTSGTGREQYF.

The genes are TRBV7-9 and TRBJ2-5; TRBD2 might be the D (6 bases). Trimming pared 4 bases from V and 7 bases from J, leaving 13 bases between. The CDR3 covers 13 residues. Germline V gene data show CDR1 as SEHNR and CDR2 as FQNEAQ (reference sequence). CDR3 in amino acids: CASSSDSEGTQYF. The CDR3 DNA follows: TGTGCCAGCAGCTCGGACTCGGAGGGGACCCAGTACTTC.

CDR3 bases: TGTGCCAGCAGGCAAACTAGCGGGGACTACAATGAGAAATTCTTC. This gives the protein CASRQTSGDYNEKFF. The chain has TRBV3-1 and TRBJ2-1; 10 bases fit TRBD2. CDR3 length: 15 amino acids. J lost 16 bases, V lost 6 bases, and 18 bases had no gene match. Germline V gene data show CDR1 as LGHDT and CDR2 as YNNKEL (reference sequence).

There are a few counts of this clonotype. The rearrangement links TRBV12-3 or TRBV12-4 to TRBJ2-2; possible D gene TRBD2, 5 bases. The V end was cut by 3 bases, the J end by 5 bases, with 13 bases between. The CDR3 is 15 residues long. CDR3 sequence: CASSFGLASTGELFF. DNA of the CDR3: TGTGCCAGCAGTTTCGGCCTAGCTTCAACCGGGGAGCTGTTTTTT.

The chain combines TRBV15 with TRBJ2-7; tentatively, D is TRBD2 (6 bases). V shed 6 bases and J shed 1 base, with 19 bases lying between them. Germline CDR1 and CDR2: LNHNV and YYDKDF (reference sequence). The CDR3 has 16 amino acids. CDR3 loop: CATREGFSGGSYEQYF. The CDR3 nucleotides read TGTGCCACCAGGGAGGGATTTAGCGGAGGGTCCTACGAGCAGTACTTC.